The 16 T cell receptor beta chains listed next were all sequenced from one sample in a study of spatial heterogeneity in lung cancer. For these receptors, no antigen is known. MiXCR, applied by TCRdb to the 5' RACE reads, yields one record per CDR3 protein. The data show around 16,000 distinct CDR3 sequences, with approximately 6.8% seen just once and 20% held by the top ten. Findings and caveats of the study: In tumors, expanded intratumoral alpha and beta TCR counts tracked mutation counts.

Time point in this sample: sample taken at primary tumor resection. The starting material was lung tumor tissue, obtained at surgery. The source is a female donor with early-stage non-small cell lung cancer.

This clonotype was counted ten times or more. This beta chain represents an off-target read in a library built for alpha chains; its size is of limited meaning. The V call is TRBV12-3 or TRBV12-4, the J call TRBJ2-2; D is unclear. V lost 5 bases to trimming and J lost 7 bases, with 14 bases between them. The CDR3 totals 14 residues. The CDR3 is CASSPNHSGGELFF. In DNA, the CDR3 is TGTGCCAGCAGTCCAAACCACTCTGGCGGGGAGCTGTTTTTT.

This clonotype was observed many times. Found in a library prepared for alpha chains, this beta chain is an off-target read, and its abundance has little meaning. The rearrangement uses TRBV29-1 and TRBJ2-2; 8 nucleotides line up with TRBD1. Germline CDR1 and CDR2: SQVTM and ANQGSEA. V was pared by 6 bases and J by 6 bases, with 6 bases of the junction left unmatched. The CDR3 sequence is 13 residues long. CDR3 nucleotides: TGCAGCGTATCAGGGGGCTTTGCCGGGGAGCTGTTTTTT. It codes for CSVSGGFAGELFF.

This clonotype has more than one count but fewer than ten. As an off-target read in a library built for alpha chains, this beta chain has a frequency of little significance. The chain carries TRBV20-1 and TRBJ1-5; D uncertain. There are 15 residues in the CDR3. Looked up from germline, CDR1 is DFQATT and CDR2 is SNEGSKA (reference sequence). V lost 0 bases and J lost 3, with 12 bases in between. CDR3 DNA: TGCAGTGCTAGAGAGGGAGGGCGAAACAATCAGCCCCAGCATTTT. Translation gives CSAREGGRNNQPQHF.

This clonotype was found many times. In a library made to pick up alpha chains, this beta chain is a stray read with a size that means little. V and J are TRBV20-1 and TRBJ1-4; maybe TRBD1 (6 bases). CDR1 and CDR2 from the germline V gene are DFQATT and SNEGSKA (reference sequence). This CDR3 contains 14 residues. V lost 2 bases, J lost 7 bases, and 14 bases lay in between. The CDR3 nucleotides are TGCAGTGCTAGATCGGCAGGGGACGGTGAAAAACTGTTTTTT. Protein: CSARSAGDGEKLFF.

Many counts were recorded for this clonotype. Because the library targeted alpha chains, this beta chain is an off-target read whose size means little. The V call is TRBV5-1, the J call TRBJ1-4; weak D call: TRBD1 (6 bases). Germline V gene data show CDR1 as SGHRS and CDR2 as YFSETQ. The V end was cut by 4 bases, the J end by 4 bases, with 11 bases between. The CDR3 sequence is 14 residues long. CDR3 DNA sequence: TGCGCCAGCAGCCCAGGGGACATTAATGAAAAACTGTTTTTT. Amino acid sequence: CASSPGDINEKLFF.

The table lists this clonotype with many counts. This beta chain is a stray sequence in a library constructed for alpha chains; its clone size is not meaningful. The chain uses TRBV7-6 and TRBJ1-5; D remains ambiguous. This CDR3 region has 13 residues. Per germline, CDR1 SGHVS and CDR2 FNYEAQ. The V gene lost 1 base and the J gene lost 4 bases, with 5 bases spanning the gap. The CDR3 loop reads CASSLDTNQPQHF. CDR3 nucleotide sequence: TGTGCCAGCAGCTTAGACACGAATCAGCCCCAGCATTTT. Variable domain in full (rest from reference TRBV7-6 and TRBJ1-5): GAGVSQSPRYKVTKRGQDVALRCDPISGHVSLYWYRQALGQGPEFLTYFNYEAQQDKSGLPNDRFSAERPEGSISTLTIQRTEQRDSAMYRCASSLDTNQPQHFGDGTRLSIL.

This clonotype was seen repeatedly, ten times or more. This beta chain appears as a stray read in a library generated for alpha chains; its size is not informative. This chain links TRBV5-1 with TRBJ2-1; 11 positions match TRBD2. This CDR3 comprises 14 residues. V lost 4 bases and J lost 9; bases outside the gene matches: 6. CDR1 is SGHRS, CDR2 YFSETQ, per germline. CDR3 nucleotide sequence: TGCGCCAGCAGCCCTAGCGGGGGGTTAGGTGAGCAGTTCTTC. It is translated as CASSPSGGLGEQFF.

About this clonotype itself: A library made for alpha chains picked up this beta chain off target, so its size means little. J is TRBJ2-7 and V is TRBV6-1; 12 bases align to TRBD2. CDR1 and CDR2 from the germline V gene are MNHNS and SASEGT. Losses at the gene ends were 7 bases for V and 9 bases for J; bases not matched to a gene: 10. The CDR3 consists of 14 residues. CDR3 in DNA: TGTGCCAGCACCCGACTAGCGGGGGAAATCGCGCAGTACTTC. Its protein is CASTRLAGEIAQYF.

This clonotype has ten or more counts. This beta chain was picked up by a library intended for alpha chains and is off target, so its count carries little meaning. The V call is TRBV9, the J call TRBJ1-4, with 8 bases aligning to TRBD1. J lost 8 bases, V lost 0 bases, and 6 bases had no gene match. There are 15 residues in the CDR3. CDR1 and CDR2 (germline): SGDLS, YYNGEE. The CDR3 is CASSVAQGATEKLFF. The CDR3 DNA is TGTGCCAGCAGCGTAGCTCAGGGGGCGACGGAAAAACTGTTTTTT. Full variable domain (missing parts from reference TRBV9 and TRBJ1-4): DSGVTQTPKHLITATGQRVTLRCSPRSGDLSVYWYQQSLDQGLQFLIQYYNGEERAKGNILERFSAQQFPDLHSELNLSSLELGDSALYFCASSVAQGATEKLFFGSGTQLSVL.

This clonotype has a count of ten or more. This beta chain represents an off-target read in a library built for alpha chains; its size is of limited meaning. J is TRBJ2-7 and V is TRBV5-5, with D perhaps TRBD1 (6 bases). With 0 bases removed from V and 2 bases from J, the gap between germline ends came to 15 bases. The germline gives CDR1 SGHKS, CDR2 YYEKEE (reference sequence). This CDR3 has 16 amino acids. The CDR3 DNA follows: TGTGCCAGCAGCTTGGACGGCCCAGGGGCTACCTACGAGCAGTACTTC. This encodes CASSLDGPGATYEQYF.

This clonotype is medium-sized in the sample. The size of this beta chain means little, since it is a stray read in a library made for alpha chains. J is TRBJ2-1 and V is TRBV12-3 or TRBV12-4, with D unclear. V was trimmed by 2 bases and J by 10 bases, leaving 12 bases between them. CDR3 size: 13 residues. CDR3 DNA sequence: TGTGCCAGCAGTTTAATGGAAGGAAAAGAGCAGTTCTTC. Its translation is CASSLMEGKEQFF.

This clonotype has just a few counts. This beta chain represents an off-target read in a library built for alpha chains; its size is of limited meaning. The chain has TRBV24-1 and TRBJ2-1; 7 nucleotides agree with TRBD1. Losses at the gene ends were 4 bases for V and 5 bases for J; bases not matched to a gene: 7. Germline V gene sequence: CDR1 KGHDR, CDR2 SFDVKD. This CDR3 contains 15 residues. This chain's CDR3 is CATSDPLGQNNEQFF. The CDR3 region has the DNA TGTGCCACCAGTGACCCACTGGGACAGAACAATGAGCAGTTCTTC.

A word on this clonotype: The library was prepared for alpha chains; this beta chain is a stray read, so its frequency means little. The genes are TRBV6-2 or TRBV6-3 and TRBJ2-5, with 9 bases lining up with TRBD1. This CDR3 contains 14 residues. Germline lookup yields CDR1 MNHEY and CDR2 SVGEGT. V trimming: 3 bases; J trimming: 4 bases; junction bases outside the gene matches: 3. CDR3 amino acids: CASSYVDRGETQYF. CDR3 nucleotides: TGTGCCAGCAGTTATGTGGACAGGGGAGAGACCCAGTACTTC.

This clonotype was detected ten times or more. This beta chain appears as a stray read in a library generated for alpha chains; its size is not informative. CDR3 nucleotides: TGTGCCAGCAGTTCACCGGGACTGGACGCCCGCTACACCTTC. Translating gives CASSSPGLDARYTF. The chain links TRBV6-2 or TRBV6-3 to TRBJ1-2; tentative D call: TRBD1 (5 bases). Deletions cut 4 bases from V and 9 bases from J, with 18 bases between. Germline assignment: CDR1 MNHEY and CDR2 SVGEGT. The CDR3 covers 14 residues.

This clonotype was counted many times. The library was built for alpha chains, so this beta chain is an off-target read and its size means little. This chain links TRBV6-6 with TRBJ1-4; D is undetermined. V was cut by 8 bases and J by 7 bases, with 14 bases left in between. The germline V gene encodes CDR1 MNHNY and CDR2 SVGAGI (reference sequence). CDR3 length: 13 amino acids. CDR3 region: CASGRARGEKLFF. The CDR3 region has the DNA TGTGCCAGCGGGAGGGCGCGAGGTGAAAAACTGTTTTTT.

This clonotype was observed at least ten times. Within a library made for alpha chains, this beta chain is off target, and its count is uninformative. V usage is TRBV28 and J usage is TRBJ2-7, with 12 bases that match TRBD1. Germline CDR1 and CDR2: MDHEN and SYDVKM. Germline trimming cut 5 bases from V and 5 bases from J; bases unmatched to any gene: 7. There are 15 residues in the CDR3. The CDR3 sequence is CASSGAGTGGHEQYF. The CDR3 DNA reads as TGTGCCAGCAGTGGCGCCGGGACAGGGGGCCACGAGCAGTACTTC.